One T cell receptor beta chain is described in this entry. The ends were cut back, 6 bases at V and 7 bases at J, with 12 bases in the middle. This CDR3 region has 12 residues. The germline CDR1 and CDR2 sequences are MNHEY and SVGAGI. This table comes from immunoSEQ multiplex PCR, and its TCRdb copy is limited to in-frame clones, with some not included. Of around 8,300 clones listed, approximately 86% are singletons. These data are taken from a study of blood T cell repertoires in COVID-19. Study context: Samples taken during acute and convalescent COVID-19 were collected in the United States, Italy and Spain. T cells, B-cell-depleted T cells, or PBMCs supplied cDNA or gDNA.

The V and J genes are TRBV6-5 and TRBJ1-2; D is possibly TRBD1 (5 bases). This TCR came from a human donor in a cohort sampled during active COVID-19. The sample was peripheral blood. The CDR3 DNA reads TGTGCCAGCAGCCAGGGATTGATTGGCTACACCTTC. It specifies CASSQGLIGYTF.